A selection of T cell receptor beta chains follows, all from one sample in a study of T cell responses to AZD1222 COVID-19 vaccine. Here immunoSEQ multiplex PCR was the method, and the copy in TCRdb shows in-frame clones only, minus some. This sample has over 150,000 clones, with about nine tenths found just once. This specimen was peripheral blood, taken on day 0 of AZD1222 vaccination. Receptors originate from an adult in good health. The CDR3 runs from the conserved cysteine through the conserved F or W. A D gene is named only where the DNA matches it firmly. Clone size is shown for a subset of rows, as once, few, many or a class of expanded clone.

TRBJ2-2,.,TRBV3-1/TRBV3-2,.,TGTGCCAGCAGCCAAGCCTCACGCGGGGAGCTGTTTTTT,CASSQASRGELFF
TRBJ2-2,TRBD2,TRBV4-3,.,TGCGCCAGCAGCCAAGATCTGGGGACTAGCGCCGGGGAGCTGTTTTTT,CASSQDLGTSAGELFF
TRBJ1-2,.,TRBV3-1/TRBV3-2,.,TGTGCCAGCAGCCAAGTCCGGGACAAAGATAACTATGGCTACACCTTC,CASSQVRDKDNYGYTF
TRBJ2-7,TRBD1,TRBV9,few,TGTGCCAGCAGCCCCTCCGGACAGGCGGACTACGAGCAGTACTTC,CASSPSGQADYEQYF
TRBJ1-5,TRBD1,TRBV5-6,.,TGTGCCAGCAGCTTTGGACAGGGAGATCAGCCCCAGCATTTT,CASSFGQGDQPQHF
TRBJ1-2,.,TRBV7-8,once,TGTGCCAGCAGCTTAGAATTCGACGGGCGCCGCGGTGGCTACACCTTC,CASSLEFDGRRGGYTF
TRBJ2-1,.,TRBV5-8,.,TGTGCCAGCAGCTTCCCCCAGCGAGGTTACAATGAGCAGTTCTTC,CASSFPQRGYNEQFF
TRBJ1-6,.,TRBV30,.,TGTGCCTGGAGACAGTATAATTCACCCCTCCACTTT,CAWRQYNSPLHF
TRBJ1-1,.,TRBV18,.,TGTGCCAGCTCACCACCGGTTAGGGGAGGGAGGGAGGCTGAAGCTTTCTTT,CASSPPVRGGREAEAFF
TRBJ2-2,TRBD2,TRBV5-4,.,TGTGCCAGCAGCTTGGAAGGGTTGTCTAGCGGGGGGTACACCGGGGAGCTGTTTTTT,CASSLEGLSSGGYTGELFF
TRBJ1-2,.,TRBV7-2,.,TGTGCCAGCAGCTCGCCTTCAGGGGCCCACTATGGCTACACCTTC,CASSSPSGAHYGYTF
TRBJ2-2,TRBD1,TRBV18,.,TGTGCCAGCTCAGTAAAAAGCCGACAGGGTACGAACACCGGGGAGCTGTTTTTT,CASSVKSRQGTNTGELFF
TRBJ1-6,TRBD1,TRBV5-6,.,TGTGCCAGCAGCCGGGGACAGGGGGATTCACCCCTCCACTTT,CASSRGQGDSPLHF
TRBJ1-5,TRBD1,TRBV19,.,TGTGCCAGTAGTCAGCCTGCGCTGGGACAGGGCAACCCCCAGCATTTT,CASSQPALGQGNPQHF
TRBJ2-4,.,TRBV24-1,.,TGTGCCACCAGTGATTCCGCAGGGGACATAAACATTCAGTACTTC,CATSDSAGDINIQYF
TRBJ1-1,TRBD1,TRBV7-6,.,TGTGCCAGCAGTCCCGTGGGTACAGGGGGCAAAACTGAAGCTTTCTTT,CASSPVGTGGKTEAFF
TRBJ2-1,TRBD1,TRBV6-2/TRBV6-3,.,TGTGCCAGCAGCCCCGGGGGACAGGGCAACAATGAGCAGTTCTTC,CASSPGGQGNNEQFF
TRBJ1-3,.,TRBV5-1,.,TGCGCCAGCAGCCCCAGCTCTGGAAACACCATATATTTT,CASSPSSGNTIYF